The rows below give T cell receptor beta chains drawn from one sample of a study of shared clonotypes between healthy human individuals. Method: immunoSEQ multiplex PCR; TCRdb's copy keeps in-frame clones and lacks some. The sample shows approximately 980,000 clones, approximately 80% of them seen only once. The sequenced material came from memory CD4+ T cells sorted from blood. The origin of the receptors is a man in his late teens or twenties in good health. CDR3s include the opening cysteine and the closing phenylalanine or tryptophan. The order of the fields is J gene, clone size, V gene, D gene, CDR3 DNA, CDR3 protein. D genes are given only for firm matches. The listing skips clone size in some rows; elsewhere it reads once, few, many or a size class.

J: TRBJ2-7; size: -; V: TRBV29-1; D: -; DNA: TGCAGCGTAAACAGCGATAGGGAGCAGTACTTC; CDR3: CSVNSDREQYF
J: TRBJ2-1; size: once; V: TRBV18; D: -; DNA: TGTGCCAGCGCCCAACCGGGACTCCCAGATGAGCAGTTCTTC; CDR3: CASAQPGLPDEQFF
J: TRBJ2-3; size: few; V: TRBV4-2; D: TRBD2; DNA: TGTGCCAGCAGCCCACGCCTTAGCGGGGGTACAGATACGCAGTATTTT; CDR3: CASSPRLSGGTDTQYF
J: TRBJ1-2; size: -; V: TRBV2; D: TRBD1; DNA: TGTGCCAGCGGGACAGCTAACTATGGCTACACCTTC; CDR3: CASGTANYGYTF
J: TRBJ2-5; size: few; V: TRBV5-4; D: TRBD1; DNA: TGTGCCAGCAGCCGGTTGACAGGGAATGAGGGAGAGACCCAGTACTTC; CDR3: CASSRLTGNEGETQYF
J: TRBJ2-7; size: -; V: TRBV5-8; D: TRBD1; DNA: TGTGCCAGCAGCCCGACAGGGGCGATACCCTACGAGCAGTACTTC; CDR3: CASSPTGAIPYEQYF
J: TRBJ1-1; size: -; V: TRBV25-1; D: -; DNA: TGTGCCAGCAGTCCCCATGGCAGGGGGAACACTGAAGCTTTCTTT; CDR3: CASSPHGRGNTEAFF
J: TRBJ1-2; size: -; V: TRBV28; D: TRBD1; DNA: TGTGCCAGCAGCTCTCCGGGACAGCACTATGGCTACACCTTC; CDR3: CASSSPGQHYGYTF
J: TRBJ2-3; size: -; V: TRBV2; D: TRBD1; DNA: TGTGCCAGCAGAGCGAGACAGGGCCCAGATACGCAGTATTTT; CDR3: CASRARQGPDTQYF
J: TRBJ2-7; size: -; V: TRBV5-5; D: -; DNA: TGTGCCAGCAGCCAAGGGATCGGCGAGCAGTACTTC; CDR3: CASSQGIGEQYF
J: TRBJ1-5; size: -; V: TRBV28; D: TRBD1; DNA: TGTGCCAGCAGTTCGCCGGGACAGCTGAATCAGCCCCAGCATTTT; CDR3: CASSSPGQLNQPQHF
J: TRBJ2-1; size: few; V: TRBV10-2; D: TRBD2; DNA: TGCGCCAGCAGTGAGGCTAGCGGGAGCCTTTTGGGCTACAATGAGCAGTTCTTC; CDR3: CASSEASGSLLGYNEQFF
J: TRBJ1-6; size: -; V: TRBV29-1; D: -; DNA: TGCAGCGTCAGCACTGACTTGAATTCACCCCTCCACTTT; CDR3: CSVSTDLNSPLHF
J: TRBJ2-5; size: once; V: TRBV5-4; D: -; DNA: TGTGCCAGCAGCTTGGGTGGGTACCAAGAGACCCAGTACTTC; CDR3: CASSLGGYQETQYF
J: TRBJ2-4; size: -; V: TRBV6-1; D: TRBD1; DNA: TGTGCCAGCAGTGCGGGACAGGGAGGTAGTAACATTCAGTACTTC; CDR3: CASSAGQGGSNIQYF
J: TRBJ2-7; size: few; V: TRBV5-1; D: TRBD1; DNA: TGCGCCAGCAGCCCCCCAGGGGGACAGGGCATCCAGTACTTC; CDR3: CASSPPGGQGIQYF
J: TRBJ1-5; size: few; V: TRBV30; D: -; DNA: TGTGCCTGGGATACCGGGACATACCGCAATCAGCCCCAGCATTTT; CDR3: CAWDTGTYRNQPQHF
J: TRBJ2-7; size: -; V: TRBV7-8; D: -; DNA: TGTGCCAGCAGCCCCCTCCCGGTCAACTCCTACGAGCAGTACTTC; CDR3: CASSPLPVNSYEQYF
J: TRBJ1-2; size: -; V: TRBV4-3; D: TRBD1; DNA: TGCGCCAGCAGCCCACCGGGACAGGGTAACTATGGCTACACCTTC; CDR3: CASSPPGQGNYGYTF
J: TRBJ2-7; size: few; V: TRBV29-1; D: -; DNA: TGCAGCGTTAGGAGGGGCCCTGACTACGAGCAGTACTTC; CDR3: CSVRRGPDYEQYF
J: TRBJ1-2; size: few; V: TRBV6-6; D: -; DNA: TGTGCCAGCAGTCCGGAGCCCTATGGCTACACCTTC; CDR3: CASSPEPYGYTF
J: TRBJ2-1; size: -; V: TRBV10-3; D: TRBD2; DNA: TGTGCCACGGGACTAGGAGACAATGAGCAGTTCTTC; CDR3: CATGLGDNEQFF
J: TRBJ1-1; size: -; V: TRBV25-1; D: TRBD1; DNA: TGTGCCAGCAGTGCACCTCCGGGACAGGGGAGCACTGAAGCTTTCTTT; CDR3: CASSAPPGQGSTEAFF
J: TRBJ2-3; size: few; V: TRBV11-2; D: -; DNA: TGTGCCAGCAGCTTTAGCGGACGAAGCACAGATACGCAGTATTTT; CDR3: CASSFSGRSTDTQYF
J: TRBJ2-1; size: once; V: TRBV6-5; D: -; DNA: TGTGCCAGCAGTTCCCCGGCCGGAGGGTTCACGGGTGAGCAGTTCTTC; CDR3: CASSSPAGGFTGEQFF
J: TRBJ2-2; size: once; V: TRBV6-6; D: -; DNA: TGTGCCAGCAGCCCGTTAGATCCCGGGGAGCTGTTTTTT; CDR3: CASSPLDPGELFF
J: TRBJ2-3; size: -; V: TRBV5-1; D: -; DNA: TGCGCCAGCAGCTTGTCCGGGACCCTAGGAGATACGCAGTATTTT; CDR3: CASSLSGTLGDTQYF
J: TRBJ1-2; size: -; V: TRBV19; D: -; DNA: TGTGCCAGTAGTATAGGCCCGGGGGCGAGCTATGGCTACACCTTC; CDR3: CASSIGPGASYGYTF
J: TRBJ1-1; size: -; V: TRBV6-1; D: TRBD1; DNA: TGTGCCAGCAGTGTCAGCATCGACAGGGATGAAGCTTTCTTT; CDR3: CASSVSIDRDEAFF
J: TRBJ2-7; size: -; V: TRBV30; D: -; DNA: TGTGCCTGGAGTGTACCCCCCTCGTACGAGCAGTACTTC; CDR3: CAWSVPPSYEQYF
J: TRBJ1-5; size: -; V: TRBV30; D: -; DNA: TGTGCCTGGTCCGTGGCTTGGTCGGAGCAGCCCCAGCATTTT; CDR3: CAWSVAWSEQPQHF
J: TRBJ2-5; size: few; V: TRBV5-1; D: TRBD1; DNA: TGCGCCAGCAGCCCCGGGACAGCGACAAATCAAGAGACCCAGTACTTC; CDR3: CASSPGTATNQETQYF
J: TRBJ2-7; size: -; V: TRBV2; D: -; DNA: TGTGCCAGCAGTGTTGGTGGGAGAAGTCGCGAGCAGTACTTC; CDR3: CASSVGGRSREQYF
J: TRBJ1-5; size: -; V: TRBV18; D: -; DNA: TGTGCCAGCTCACCTTCTCGGGATCAGCCCCAGCATTTT; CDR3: CASSPSRDQPQHF
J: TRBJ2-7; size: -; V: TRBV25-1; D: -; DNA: TGTGCCAGCAGTGAAGGAGGAGGGACCCTCTACGAGCAGTACTTC; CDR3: CASSEGGGTLYEQYF
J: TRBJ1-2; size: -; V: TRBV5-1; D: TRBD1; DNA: TGCGCCAGCAGCTTGGATGGACAGGGAAGTTTAGGCTACACCTTC; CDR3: CASSLDGQGSLGYTF
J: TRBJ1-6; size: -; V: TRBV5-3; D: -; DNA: TGTGCCAGAAGCTTAACGGGGGGCGCCTTTAATTCACCCCTCCACTTT; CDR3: CARSLTGGAFNSPLHF
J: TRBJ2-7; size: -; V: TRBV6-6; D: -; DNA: TGTGCCAGCAGTTACTCCGGTCGTTACGAGCAGTACTTC; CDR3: CASSYSGRYEQYF
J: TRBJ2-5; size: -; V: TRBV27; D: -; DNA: TGTGCCAGCAGTCAGTCTAGCGCGAAGCGGGAGACCCAGTACTTC; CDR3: CASSQSSAKRETQYF